This TCR beta chain was retrieved from a study of Ad26.COV2.S vaccination and SARS-CoV-2 variants. General study points: Similar non-spike TCR breadth was observed in recipients of vaccine and of placebo.

TCRdb's copy holds only in-frame clones and misses some; the assay was immunoSEQ multiplex PCR. The profile shows around 400,000 clones, roughly four fifths of them singletons. The sample holds a few counts of this clone. Its antigen remains unidentified. Germline values: CDR1 SNHLY, CDR2 FYNNEI. The CDR3 is 15 amino acids. Trimming took 2 bases from V and 4 from J, leaving 12 bases between them. Treatment here: some 20 received Ad26.COV2.S at low or high dose, single or two shots; several received placebo; per-sample allocation not given. After the first vaccine or placebo injection, samples were drawn on day 63.

This sample comprised peripheral blood, obtained in a trial of Ad26.COV2.S vaccine versus placebo. The chain links TRBV2 to TRBJ2-1; D remains unclear. The receptor's source is a person between 18 and 60 years old who received the Ad26.COV2.S COVID-19 vaccine or a placebo. The CDR3 sequence: CASSEWSDLYNEQFF. CDR3 DNA: TGTGCCAGCAGTGAATGGAGCGACCTTTACAATGAGCAGTTCTTC.